The 18 T cell receptor beta chains presented below share a single source sample, sequenced in a study of blood T cell repertoires in COVID-19 (dated by TCRdb to the early 2020s). Receptor libraries were prepared by the immunoSEQ multiplex PCR assay. This immuneACCESS table, as held by TCRdb, lists in-frame sequences with V and J called but not all clones. Of the missing ones, under half trace to an unresolved V gene in checked studies; the others have no known cause. The sample profile shows more than 85,000 clones; about nine tenths of them were found once. The ten largest clonotypes hold roughly 0.97% of the sample. Material: peripheral blood. These receptors all stem from a man in his fifties or sixties with acute or convalescent COVID-19.

This sequence joins TRBV7-2 and TRBJ2-5; 15 bases align to TRBD2. There are 17 residues in the CDR3. J was trimmed by 8 bases and V by 4 bases; bases with no gene match: 11. Per the germline V gene, CDR1 is SGHTA and CDR2 is FQGNSA. The CDR3 region has the DNA TGTGCCAGCAGCTCGATACCGGGACTAGCGGGAGGCCGAACCCAGTACTTC. As protein: CASSSIPGLAGGRTQYF.

This clone was counted once. The CDR3 protein is CASSQDLGALRPQHF. The CDR3 coding sequence is TGTGCCAGCAGCCAAGATCTGGGGGCTCTGAGGCCCCAGCATTTT. The J gene is TRBJ1-5, the V gene TRBV3-1 (or the pseudogene TRBV3-2); D possibly corresponds to TRBD1 (6 bases). This CDR3 has 15 amino acids. V dropped 0 bases and J dropped 9 bases, with 15 bases sitting between them. CDR1 and CDR2 from the germline V gene are LGHDT and YNNKEL (reference sequence).

The rearrangement uses TRBV13 and TRBJ1-2; D gene unclear. With 0 bases removed from V and 2 bases from J, the gap between germline ends came to 10 bases. Germline V gene sequence: CDR1 PRHDT, CDR2 FYEKMQ (reference sequence). The CDR3 consists of 15 residues. The CDR3 DNA reads TGTGCCAGCAGCTTAGGGGCGGAAACAAACTATGGCTACACCTTC. Protein: CASSLGAETNYGYTF.

The J gene is TRBJ1-5, the V gene TRBV6-1, with a possible D match to TRBD1 (6 bases). Germline V gene data show CDR1 as MNHNS and CDR2 as SASEGT. CDR3 length: 15 amino acids. Trimming took 1 base from V and 3 from J, leaving 10 bases between them. CDR3 in DNA: TGTGCCAGCAGTGAAGAACAGGGATACAATCAGCCCCAGCATTTT. Residues: CASSEEQGYNQPQHF.

The chain couples TRBV9 to TRBJ2-5, with 8 bases lining up with TRBD1. The ends lost 2 bases at V and 2 bases at J; junction bases unmatched: 2. CDR1 is SGDLS and CDR2 is YYNGEE in the germline V gene. This CDR3 region has 14 residues. The CDR3 DNA sequence: TGTGCCAGCAGCGTGGGACAGGATCAAGAGACCCAGTACTTC. This codes for CASSVGQDQETQYF.

The chain links TRBV24-1 to TRBJ2-1; tentative D call: TRBD2 (6 bases). Deletions cut 9 bases from V and 4 bases from J, with 15 bases between. The CDR3 loop spans 14 amino acids. Germline V gene lookup returns CDR1 KGHDR and CDR2 SFDVKD. CDR3 coding DNA: TGTGCCACCGCCGGGGGTAGCGGTTACAATGAGCAGTTCTTC. Protein sequence: CATAGGSGYNEQFF.

This chain joins TRBV30 and TRBJ2-7; D might be TRBD2 (6 bases). Germline assignment: CDR1 GTSNPN and CDR2 SVGIG (reference sequence). V lost 4 bases and J 7 bases, leaving 17 bases between the germline ends. The CDR3 has 13 amino acids. This CDR3 is CAWNIAAPAEQYF. The CDR3 DNA follows: TGTGCCTGGAATATAGCGGCCCCGGCGGAGCAGTACTTC.

The chain carries TRBV28 and TRBJ1-1; no clear D. Trimming cost V 6 bases and J 12 bases, with 14 bases left between them. Germline V gives CDR1 MDHEN, CDR2 SYDVKM. This CDR3 comprises 11 residues. The CDR3 protein is CASSPGRRSFF. CDR3 in DNA: TGTGCCAGCAGCCCAGGTAGACGCTCTTTCTTT.

The chain combines TRBV13 with TRBJ1-2; D gene ambiguous. This CDR3 comprises 14 residues. The V end lost 4 bases, the J end lost 4 bases, and 13 bases lay between the germline ends. Germline V gives CDR1 PRHDT, CDR2 FYEKMQ (reference sequence). Written as DNA, the CDR3 is TGTGCCAGCAGCTCACAGTGGGAGAGCTATGGCTACACCTTC. The encoded protein is CASSSQWESYGYTF.

This clone was seen a single time. The genes are TRBV11-2 and TRBJ2-1, with 9 positions matching TRBD2. Trimming at V came to 6 bases and at J to 7 bases, leaving 16 bases not matched to a gene. CDR3 size: 17 residues. Germline assignment: CDR1 SGHAT and CDR2 FQNNGV. For the CDR3, the DNA is TGTGCCAGCAGTTACGGGGATAGCGGGAGAAGGGGGAATGAGCAGTTCTTC. This gives the protein CASSYGDSGRRGNEQFF.

The genes are TRBV30 and TRBJ2-7; maybe TRBD2 (6 bases). CDR1 and CDR2 (germline): GTSNPN, SVGIG (reference sequence). CDR3 size: 13 residues. Deletions cut 2 bases from V and 4 bases from J, with 12 bases between. Here the CDR3 reads CAWSMGLAYEQYF. The CDR3 DNA is TGTGCCTGGAGTATGGGACTGGCTTACGAGCAGTACTTC. Variable domain in full (rest from reference TRBV30 and TRBJ2-7): SQTIHQWPATLVQPVGSPLSLECTVEGTSNPNLYWYRQAAGRGLQLLFYSVGIGQISSEVPQNLSASRPQDRQFILSSKKLLLSDSGFYLCAWSMGLAYEQYFGPGTRLTVT.

This rearrangement joins TRBV9 to TRBJ1-3, with 9 bases lining up with TRBD1. This CDR3 has 16 amino acids. After removal of 8 bases from V and 3 bases from J, the junction contained 12 bases not matched to a gene. Germline-derived CDR1 and CDR2 are SGDLS and YYNGEE. CDR3 nucleotides: TGTGCCAGTAGCCGTGGGGACAGGGATGTTGGAAACACCATATATTTT. Amino acid sequence: CASSRGDRDVGNTIYF. Using reference TRBV9 and TRBJ1-3 for the parts outside the CDR3, the full variable domain is DSGVTQTPKHLITATGQRVTLRCSPRSGDLSVYWYQQSLDQGLQFLIQYYNGEERAKGNILERFSAQQFPDLHSELNLSSLELGDSALYFCASSRGDRDVGNTIYFGEGSWLTVV.

This chain links TRBV6-5 with TRBJ1-1; D remains unclear. The germline V gene encodes CDR1 MNHEY and CDR2 SVGAGI. Trimming took off 6 bases at V and 0 bases at J, with 8 bases between the two ends. The CDR3 length is 13 residues. As DNA, the CDR3 is TGTGCCAGCAGCTTTGCAGTGAACACTGAAGCTTTCTTT. Translated, it gives CASSFAVNTEAFF.

As for this clone: This could be a read error, since a much larger clone is one nucleotide away. The chain links TRBV27 to TRBJ1-1, with 8 bases that match TRBD1. Germline-derived CDR1 and CDR2 are MNHEY and SMNVEV (reference sequence). The V gene end was trimmed by 5 bases and the J gene end by 1 base; junction bases not matched to a gene: 0. The CDR3 spans 13 residues. CDR3 sequence: CASSTGGNTEAFF. The DNA of the CDR3 is TGTGCCAGCAGTACAGGGGGGAACACTGAAGCTTTCTTT.

The gene calls are TRBV7-9 and TRBJ2-3; D may be TRBD2 (6 bases). Trimming pared 1 base from V and 0 bases from J, leaving 11 bases between. The CDR3 has 16 amino acids. Germline V CDR1 and CDR2: SEHNR, FQNEAQ (reference sequence). The CDR3 DNA sequence: TGTGCCAGCAGCTTAGGAGCGGGCGCTAGCACAGATACGCAGTATTTT. Translating it yields CASSLGAGASTDTQYF.

In the case of this clone: At one end the junction does not follow the germline gene, possibly because of a read error. V usage is TRBV7-8 and J usage is TRBJ2-5, with no clear D. Looked up from germline, CDR1 is SGHVS and CDR2 is FQNEAQ. The CDR3 runs 8 residues. The CDR3 sequence: CASSFRDF. DNA for the CDR3: TGTGCCAGCAGCTTTCGGGACTTC. Full variable domain (outside the CDR3, taken from reference TRBV7-8 and TRBJ2-5): GAGVSQSPRYKVAKRGQDVALRCDPISGHVSLFWYQQALGQGPEFLTYFQNEAQLDKSGLPSDRFFAERPEGSVSTLKIQRTQQEDSAVYLCASSFRDFGPGTRLLVL.

This rearrangement joins TRBV11-3 to TRBJ2-2; a possible D gene is TRBD2 (6 bases). With 0 bases removed from V and 1 base from J, the gap between germline ends came to 12 bases. The CDR3 extends over 17 amino acids. CDR1 and CDR2 (germline): SGHNT, YENEEA. This chain's CDR3 is CASSLDRGRWNTGELFF. DNA of the CDR3: TGTGCCAGCAGCTTAGATCGGGGGAGATGGAACACCGGGGAGCTGTTTTTT.

This clone came up once. The chain joins TRBV7-3 to TRBJ1-1; D possibly corresponds to TRBD1 (5 bases). V gave up 3 bases and J gave up 1 base, with 6 bases separating them. CDR1 SGHTA and CDR2 FQGTGA come from the germline V gene. There are 13 residues in the CDR3. The CDR3 nucleotides are TGTGCCAGCAGCTTCGGGGGGAACACTGAAGCTTTCTTT. This encodes CASSFGGNTEAFF. Full variable domain (missing parts from reference TRBV7-3 and TRBJ1-1): GAGVSQTPSNKVTEKGKYVELRCDPISGHTALYWYRQSLGQGPEFLIYFQGTGAADDSGLPNDRFFAVRPEGSVSTLKIQRTERGDSAVYLCASSFGGNTEAFFGQGTRLTVV.